This is a list of T cell receptor beta chains from one sample in a study of cytomegalovirus exposure and HLA in healthy donors. The protocol was immunoSEQ multiplex PCR, while the TCRdb copy is restricted to in-frame clones and leaves out a portion. The sample shows over 85,000 clones, approximately 87% of them seen only once. The source material was PBMCs. The receptors shown here come from a woman in her 30s in good health and CMV-seropositive. Both conserved end residues are part of each CDR3. A D gene is named only where the DNA matches it firmly. Only some rows state a clone size, as once, few, many or a class for expanded clones.

V	size	D	J	CDR3	DNA
TRBV6-1	NA	TRBD1	TRBJ2-7	CASSRGLVHEQYF	TGTGCCAGCAGCAGGGGGCTTGTGCACGAGCAGTACTTC
TRBV4-3	once	NA	TRBJ2-2	CASSQGDTINTGELFF	TGCGCCAGCAGCCAGGGGGACACCATAAACACCGGGGAGCTGTTTTTT
TRBV9	NA	NA	TRBJ2-1	CASSGQTGSNEQFF	TGTGCCAGCAGTGGTCAAACAGGGTCTAATGAGCAGTTCTTC
TRBV15	NA	TRBD1	TRBJ1-2	CATSRGQGWNYGYTF	TGTGCCACCAGCAGAGGACAGGGCTGGAACTATGGCTACACCTTC
TRBV19	NA	TRBD1	TRBJ1-2	CASSTDRLNGYTF	TGTGCCAGTAGTACGGACAGGTTGAATGGCTACACCTTC
TRBV5-6	NA	NA	TRBJ2-5	CASSFPGEGETQYF	TGTGCCAGCAGCTTCCCAGGGGAGGGAGAGACCCAGTACTTC
TRBV7-5	NA	NA	TRBJ2-7	CARSLAKTETYEQYF	TGTGCCAGAAGCTTAGCGAAGACAGAAACCTACGAGCAGTACTTC
TRBV29-1	once	TRBD2	TRBJ2-1	CSIPQLAGSSDEQFF	TGCAGCATCCCGCAACTAGCGGGGTCTTCGGATGAGCAGTTCTTC
TRBV4-2	NA	NA	TRBJ2-5	CASSQRWPLQGQETQYF	TGTGCCAGCAGCCAAAGATGGCCCCTGCAGGGGCAAGAGACCCAGTACTTC
TRBV5-1	NA	NA	TRBJ1-1	CASSLAGRAGATNTEAFF	TGCGCCAGCAGCTTGGCGGGGCGAGCGGGGGCCACAAACACTGAAGCTTTCTTT
TRBV30	NA	NA	TRBJ1-6	CAWRFYRPNSPLHF	TGTGCCTGGAGATTTTACAGACCAAATTCACCCCTCCACTTT
TRBV11-1	few	NA	TRBJ2-7	CASSLEQNYEQYF	TGTGCCAGCAGCTTAGAACAGAACTACGAGCAGTACTTC
TRBV7-3	few	TRBD2	TRBJ2-3	CASSPGLANTDTQYF	TGTGCCAGCAGCCCGGGACTAGCCAACACAGATACGCAGTATTTT
TRBV11-2	NA	TRBD2	TRBJ2-1	CASSSFEGGRYNEQFF	TGTGCCAGCAGCTCATTTGAGGGAGGGAGGTACAATGAGCAGTTCTTC